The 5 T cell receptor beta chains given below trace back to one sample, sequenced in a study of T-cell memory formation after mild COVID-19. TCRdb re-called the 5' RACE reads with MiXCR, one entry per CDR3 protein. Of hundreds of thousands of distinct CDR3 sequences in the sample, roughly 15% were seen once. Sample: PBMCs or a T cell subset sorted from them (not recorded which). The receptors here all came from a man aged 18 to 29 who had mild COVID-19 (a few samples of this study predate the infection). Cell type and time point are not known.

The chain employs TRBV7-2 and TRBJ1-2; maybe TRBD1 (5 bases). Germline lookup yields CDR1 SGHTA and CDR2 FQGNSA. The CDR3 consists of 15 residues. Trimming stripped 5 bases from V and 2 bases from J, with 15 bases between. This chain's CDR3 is CASSEGRGVNYGYTF. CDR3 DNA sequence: TGTGCCAGCAGCGAAGGGCGAGGGGTCAACTATGGCTACACCTTC.

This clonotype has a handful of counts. The CDR3 here is CASSHPLAGTEAFF. DNA of the CDR3: TGTGCCAGCAGTCACCCTTTGGCAGGCACTGAAGCTTTCTTT. The gene calls are TRBV2 and TRBJ1-1, with D unresolved. CDR3 length: 14 amino acids. V lost 5 bases and J lost 4, with 14 bases in between. In germline, CDR1 is SNHLY, CDR2 FYNNEI.

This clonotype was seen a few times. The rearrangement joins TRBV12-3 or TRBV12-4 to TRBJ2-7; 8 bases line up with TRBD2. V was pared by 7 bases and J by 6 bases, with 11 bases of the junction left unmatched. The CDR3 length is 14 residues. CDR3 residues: CASTARTSSVEQYF. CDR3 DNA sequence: TGTGCCAGCACCGCTCGGACTAGCTCTGTCGAGCAGTACTTC.

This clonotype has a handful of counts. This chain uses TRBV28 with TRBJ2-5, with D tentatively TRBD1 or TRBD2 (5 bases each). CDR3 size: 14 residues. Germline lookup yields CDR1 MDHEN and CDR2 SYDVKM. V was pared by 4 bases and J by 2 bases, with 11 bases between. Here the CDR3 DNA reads TGTGCCAGCAGTTCTGGGACCCCACAAGAGACCCAGTACTTC. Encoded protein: CASSSGTPQETQYF.

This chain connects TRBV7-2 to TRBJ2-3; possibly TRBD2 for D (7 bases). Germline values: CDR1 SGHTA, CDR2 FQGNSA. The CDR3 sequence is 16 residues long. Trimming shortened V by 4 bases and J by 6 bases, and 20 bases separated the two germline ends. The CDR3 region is CASSSLEGGAVDTQYF. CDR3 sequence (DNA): TGTGCCAGCAGCTCCCTAGAAGGGGGGGCCGTTGATACGCAGTATTTT.